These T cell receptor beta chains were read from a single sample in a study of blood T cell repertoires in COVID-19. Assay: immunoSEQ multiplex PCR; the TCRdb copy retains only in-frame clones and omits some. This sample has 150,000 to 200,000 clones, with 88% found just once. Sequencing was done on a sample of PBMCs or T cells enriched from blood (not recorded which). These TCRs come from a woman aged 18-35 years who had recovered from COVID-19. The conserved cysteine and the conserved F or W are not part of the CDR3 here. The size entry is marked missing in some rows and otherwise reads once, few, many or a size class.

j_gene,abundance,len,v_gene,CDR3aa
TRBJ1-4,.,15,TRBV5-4,ASSLGAPGGIVEKLF
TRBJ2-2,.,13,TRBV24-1,ATSGRGTNTGELF
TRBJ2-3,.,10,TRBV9,ASGLNTDTQY
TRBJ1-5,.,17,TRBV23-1,ASSQSTGDRGYSNQPQH
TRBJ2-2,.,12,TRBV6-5,ASEALGLTGELF
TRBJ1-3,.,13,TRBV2,ASSEARTATNTIY
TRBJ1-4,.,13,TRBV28,ASSRPAATNEKLF
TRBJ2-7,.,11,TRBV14,ASSQDGSYEQY
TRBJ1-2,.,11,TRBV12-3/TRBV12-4,ASSLGQGYGYT
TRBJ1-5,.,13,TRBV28,ASRYSGTERQPQH
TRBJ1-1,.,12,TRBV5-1,ASSLSSRDTEAF
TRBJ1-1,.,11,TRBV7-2,ASSHGSNTEAF
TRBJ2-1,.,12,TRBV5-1,ASSWTGQVGEQF
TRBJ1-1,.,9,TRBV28,ATQGITEAF
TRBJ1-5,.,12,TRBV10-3,AITSAPGGQPQH
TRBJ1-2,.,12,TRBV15,ATSSTDRGYGYT
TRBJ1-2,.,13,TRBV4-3,ASSQGTGGNYGYT
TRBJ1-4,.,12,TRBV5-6,ATGFWPGNEKLF
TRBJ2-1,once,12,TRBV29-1,SVGGTVGYNEQF
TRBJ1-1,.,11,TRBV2,ASSEEGVTEAF
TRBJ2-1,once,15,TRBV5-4,ASSLASGRPSYNEQF
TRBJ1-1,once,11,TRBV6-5,ASIHPQGTEAF
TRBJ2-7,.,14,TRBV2,ASRPGTSASSYEQY
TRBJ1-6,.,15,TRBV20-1,SASPFREPKYNSPLH
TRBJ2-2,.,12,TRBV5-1,ASRPGVNTGELF
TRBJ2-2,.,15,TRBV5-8,ASSLFLGGIYTGELF
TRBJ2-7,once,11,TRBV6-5,ASSRRAPYEQY
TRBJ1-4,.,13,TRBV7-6,ASSPDIYRNEKLF
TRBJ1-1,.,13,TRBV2,ASSVEGAVDTEAF
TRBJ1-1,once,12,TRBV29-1,SVSNGGMNTEAF
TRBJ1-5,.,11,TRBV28,ASSLGGDQPQH
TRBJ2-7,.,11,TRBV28,ATLETSSYEQY
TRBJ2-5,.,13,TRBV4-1,ASSQEQGARETQY
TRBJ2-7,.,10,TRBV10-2,ASSEGGYEQY
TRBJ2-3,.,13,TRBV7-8,ASRQRGGWTDTQY
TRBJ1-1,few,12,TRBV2,ASSAYRTEIEAF
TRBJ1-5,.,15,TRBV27,ASSLLGEVGGNQPQH
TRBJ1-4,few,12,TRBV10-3,ATLFNGPGEKLF
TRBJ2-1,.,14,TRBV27,ASSSLEPSSYNEQF
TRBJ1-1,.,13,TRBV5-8,ASSLEGAGGTEAF
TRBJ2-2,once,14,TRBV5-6,ASSPGTGANTGELF
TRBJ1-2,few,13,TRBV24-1,ATSDVHRGRDGYT
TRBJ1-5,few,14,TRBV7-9,ASSLDTKKGGQPQH
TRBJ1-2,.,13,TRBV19,ASSMVGTGDYGYT
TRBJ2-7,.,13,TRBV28,ASSYDQGVSYEQY
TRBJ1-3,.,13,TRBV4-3,ASSQDSVSGNTIY
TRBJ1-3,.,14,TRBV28,ASSFRGGRAGNTIY